The text below deals with one TCR beta chain. This entry belongs to a study of blood T cell repertoires in COVID-19. The method was immunoSEQ multiplex PCR; TCRdb's version includes in-frame clones alone and lacks a portion of them. Of roughly 200,000 clones detected, roughly 87% appear once; the ten largest clones hold about 2.3%. The CDR3 runs 16 residues. Losses at the gene ends were 3 bases for V and 3 bases for J; bases not matched to a gene: 8. Germline assignment: CDR1 SEHNR and CDR2 FQNEAQ (reference sequence). This receptor was taken from a woman in her thirties who had recovered from COVID-19. The chain uses TRBV7-9 and TRBJ2-7, with 10 bases identical to TRBD2. The sequenced sample consisted of PBMCs or T cells enriched from blood (not recorded which). In nucleotides, the CDR3 is TGTGCCAGCAGCTTTCCCCCCTGGACTAGCGGCTACGAGCAGTACTTC. Translation gives CASSFPPWTSGYEQYF.